This T cell receptor (beta chain) is drawn from a study of PD-1 and CTLA-4 blockade in melanoma. Profiled with immunoSEQ multiplex PCR; TCRdb holds only in-frame clones, not every one. The sample contains 25,000 to 35,000 clones, around 93% of which appear only once. The sequencing here drew on CD8+ T cells from peripheral blood, taken from a patient given anti-PD-1 treatment. The sequence was obtained from a human donor with melanoma.

In DNA, the CDR3 is TGTGCCAGCAGCCCTGGGGTGGGTACCTCCTACGAGCAGTACTTC. Protein sequence: CASSPGVGTSYEQYF. V is TRBV7-6 and J is TRBJ2-7; D not resolved. Germline loops: CDR1 SGHVS, CDR2 FNYEAQ. V lost 5 bases and J 0 bases, leaving 14 bases between the germline ends. The CDR3 is made up of 15 amino acids. Combining the CDR3 with reference TRBV7-6 and TRBJ2-7 gives the whole variable domain GAGVSQSPRYKVTKRGQDVALRCDPISGHVSLYWYRQALGQGPEFLTYFNYEAQQDKSGLPNDRFSAERPEGSISTLTIQRTEQRDSAMYRCASSPGVGTSYEQYFGPGTRLTVT.